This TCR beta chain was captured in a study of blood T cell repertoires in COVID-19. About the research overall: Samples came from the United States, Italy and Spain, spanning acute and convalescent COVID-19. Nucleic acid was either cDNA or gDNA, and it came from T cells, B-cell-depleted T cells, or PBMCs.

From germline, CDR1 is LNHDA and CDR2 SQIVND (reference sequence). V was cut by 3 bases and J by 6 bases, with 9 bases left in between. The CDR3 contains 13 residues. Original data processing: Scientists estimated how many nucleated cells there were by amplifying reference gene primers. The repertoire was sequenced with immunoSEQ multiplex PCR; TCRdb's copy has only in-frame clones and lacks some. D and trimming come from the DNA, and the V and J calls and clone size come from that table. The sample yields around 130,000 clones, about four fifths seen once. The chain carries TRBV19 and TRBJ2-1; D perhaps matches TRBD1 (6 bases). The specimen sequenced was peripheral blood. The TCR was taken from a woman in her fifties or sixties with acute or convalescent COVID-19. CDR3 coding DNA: TGTGCCAGTAGTATCAACAGGGTCAATGAGCAGTTCTTC. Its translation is CASSINRVNEQFF. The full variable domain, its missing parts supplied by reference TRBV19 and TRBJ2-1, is DGGITQSPKYLFRKEGQNVTLSCEQNLNHDAMYWYRQDPGQGLRLIYYSQIVNDFQKGDIAEGYSVSREKKESFPLTVTSAQKNPTAFYLCASSINRVNEQFFGPGTRLTVL.